The source of this T cell receptor (beta chain) is a study of T-cell memory formation after mild COVID-19. General study findings and limits: There was a balanced CD4/CD8 profile in clones contracting day 15 to 85, and later expanders leaned CD4+. Among CD4+ contracting clones, most were CM and EM, and CD8+ ones EMRA.

After 5'RACE with constant-segment primers, TCR alpha and TCR beta cDNA libraries carrying sample barcodes and UMIs were obtained. TCRdb re-called the 5' RACE reads with MiXCR, one entry per CDR3 protein. Of 550,000 to 650,000 distinct CDR3 sequences listed, roughly a sixth were seen once; the top ten hold 8.1%. This clonotype was counted a few times. Its matching antigen is unknown. CDR1 is SGHTA and CDR2 is FQGTGA in the germline V gene. The CDR3 is 13 residues long. V trimming: 6 bases; J trimming: 4 bases; junction bases outside the gene matches: 2. V is TRBV7-3 and J is TRBJ2-3; 9 positions match TRBD1. The TCR originated in an adult woman who had mild COVID-19 (a few samples of this study predate the infection). Cell type and time point are not known. Material for sequencing was PBMCs or a T cell subset sorted from them (not recorded which). CDR3 DNA: TGTGCCAGCAGAGGACAGGGGTCAGATACGCAGTATTTT. Its translation: CASRGQGSDTQYF.